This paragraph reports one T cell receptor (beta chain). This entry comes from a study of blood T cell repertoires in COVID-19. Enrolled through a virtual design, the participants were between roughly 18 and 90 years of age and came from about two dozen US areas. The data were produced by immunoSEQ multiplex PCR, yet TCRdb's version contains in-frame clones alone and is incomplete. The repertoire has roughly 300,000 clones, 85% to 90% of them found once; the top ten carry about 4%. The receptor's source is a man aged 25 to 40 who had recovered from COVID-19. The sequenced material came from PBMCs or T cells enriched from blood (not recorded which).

The CDR3 DNA reads as TGTGCCAGTTCGCCCCTCGCGGGACAGGGGATCCTTCAACAGCCCCAGCATTTT. Protein product: CASSPLAGQGILQQPQHF. The V and J genes are TRBV27 and TRBJ1-5; TRBD1 aligns across 10 bases. The CDR3 contains 18 residues. Germline CDR1 reads MNHEY; CDR2 reads SMNVEV (reference sequence). V trimming: 9 bases; J trimming: 7 bases; junction bases outside the gene matches: 21.